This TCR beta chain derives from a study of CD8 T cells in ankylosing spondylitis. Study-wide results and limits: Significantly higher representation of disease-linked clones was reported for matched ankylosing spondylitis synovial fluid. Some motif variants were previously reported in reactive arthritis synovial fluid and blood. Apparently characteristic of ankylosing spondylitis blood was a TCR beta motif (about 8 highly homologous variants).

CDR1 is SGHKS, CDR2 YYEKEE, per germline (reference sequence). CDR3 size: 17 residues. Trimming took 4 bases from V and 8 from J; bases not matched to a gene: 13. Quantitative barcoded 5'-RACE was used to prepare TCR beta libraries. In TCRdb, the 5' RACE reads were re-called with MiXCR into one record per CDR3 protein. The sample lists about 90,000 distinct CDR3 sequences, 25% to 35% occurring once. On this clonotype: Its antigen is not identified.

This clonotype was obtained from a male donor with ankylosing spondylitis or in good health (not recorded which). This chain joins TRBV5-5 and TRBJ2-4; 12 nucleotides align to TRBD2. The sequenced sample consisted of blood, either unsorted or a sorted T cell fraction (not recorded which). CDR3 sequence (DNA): TGTGCCAGCAGCCTCGAAATCGGACTAGCGGGAACAGACATTCAGTACTTC. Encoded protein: CASSLEIGLAGTDIQYF. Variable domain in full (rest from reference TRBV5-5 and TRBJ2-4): DAGVTQSPTHLIKTRGQQVTLRCSPISGHKSVSWYQQVLGQGPQFIFQYYEKEERGRGNFPDRFSARQFPNYSSELNVNALLLGDSALYLCASSLEIGLAGTDIQYFGAGTRLSVL.